Listed below are T cell receptor beta chains from one sample, sequenced in a study of T cells after yellow fever vaccination. TCRdb fed the 5' RACE reads into MiXCR, producing one record per CDR3 protein. The table lists some 49,000 distinct CDR3 sequences, around 6.4% of them singletons. The sequencing here drew on PBMCs, either bulk or a sorted T-cell subset (CD4+, CD8+, memory, or dextramer-sorted; not recorded which), taken 45 days after the yellow fever booster vaccination. The source is a man aged 25 to 45 who received the YFV17D yellow fever vaccine. Each CDR3 is given with its conserved first and last residue. A D gene is named only where the DNA matches it firmly. Expanded clones are given a class, and other clones once, few, many or no size at all.

V	J	size	D	CDR3	DNA
TRBV5-4	TRBJ2-1	few	TRBD1	CASSLLTGGPNEQFF	TGTGCCAGCAGCTTGTTGACAGGGGGTCCCAATGAGCAGTTCTTC
TRBV20-1	TRBJ2-7	many	TRBD2	CSARDFTSGSYEQYF	TGCAGTGCTAGAGATTTCACTAGCGGCTCCTACGAGCAGTACTTC
TRBV4-3	TRBJ2-5	-	-	CASSQAERSETQYF	TGCGCCAGCAGCCAAGCAGAGCGCTCTGAGACCCAGTACTTC
TRBV6-5	TRBJ2-1	many	-	CASTLRGDSRYNEQFF	TGTGCCAGCACCCTGAGGGGGGACTCAAGATACAATGAGCAGTTCTTC
TRBV7-2	TRBJ1-5	medium-sized	-	CASSPGPGEFPQPQHF	TGTGCCAGCAGCCCTGGGCCGGGGGAGTTCCCTCAGCCCCAGCATTTT
TRBV10-1	TRBJ2-7	few	TRBD2	CASSEGLAGYEQYF	TGCGCCAGCAGTGAGGGACTAGCGGGCTACGAGCAGTACTTC
TRBV27	TRBJ2-1	-	-	CASSNRDHAGNEQFF	TGTGCCAGCAGTAACCGGGACCACGCCGGGAATGAGCAGTTCTTC
TRBV4-3	TRBJ2-7	few	TRBD2	CASSLYSGRGYEQYF	TGCGCCAGCAGCCTGTACAGCGGGAGAGGCTACGAGCAGTACTTC
TRBV20-1	TRBJ2-1	-	TRBD2	CSATNPGTSEDEQFF	TGCAGTGCTACCAATCCCGGGACTAGCGAGGATGAGCAGTTCTTC
TRBV7-2	TRBJ2-7	many	TRBD1	CASRRTGGDYEQYF	TGTGCCAGCAGGCGGACAGGGGGAGACTACGAGCAGTACTTC
TRBV5-4	TRBJ2-2	-	-	CASSLAGAATGELFF	TGTGCCAGCAGCTTGGCAGGGGCGGCCACCGGGGAGCTGTTTTTT
TRBV5-6	TRBJ2-7	-	-	CASLKRMGLEQYF	TGTGCCAGCTTGAAGAGAATGGGGCTCGAGCAGTACTTC
TRBV11-2	TRBJ2-7	many	-	CASSLSGLNEQYF	TGTGCCAGCAGCTTATCTGGGCTCAACGAGCAGTACTTC
TRBV12-3/TRBV12-4	TRBJ2-3	many	-	CASSFTSSGRSKDTQYF	TGTGCCAGCAGTTTTACTTCGTCGGGCAGGTCGAAGGATACGCAGTATTTT
TRBV7-8	TRBJ1-4	-	-	CASSLGGTKGEKLFF	TGTGCCAGCAGCTTGGGAGGGACAAAGGGTGAAAAACTGTTTTTT
TRBV5-1	TRBJ2-5	few	TRBD2	CASKGLAEETQYF	TGCGCCAGCAAGGGACTAGCGGAAGAGACCCAGTACTTC
TRBV7-8	TRBJ2-1	-	-	CASSPRVQKFF	TGTGCCAGCAGCCCCCGGGTACAGAAGTTCTTC
TRBV18	TRBJ1-1	many	-	CASSPTVMNTEAFF	TGTGCCAGCTCACCGACAGTTATGAACACTGAAGCTTTCTTT
TRBV20-1	TRBJ1-1	many	TRBD1	CSARVGTGLGTEAFF	TGCAGTGCTAGAGTAGGGACAGGACTGGGCACTGAAGCTTTCTTT
TRBV7-9	TRBJ2-7	medium-sized	-	CASSHNVGHPEQYF	TGTGCCAGCAGTCATAATGTGGGACACCCCGAGCAGTACTTC
TRBV5-5	TRBJ2-1	few	TRBD2	CASSQIAGSAYNEQFF	TGTGCCAGCAGCCAGATAGCGGGATCCGCCTACAATGAGCAGTTCTTC
TRBV3-1	TRBJ2-7	few	TRBD1	CASTHRGGLFPSYEQYF	TGTGCCAGCACCCACAGAGGGGGCCTTTTTCCCTCCTACGAGCAGTACTTC
TRBV27	TRBJ1-5	many	-	CASSRDGRNSNQPQHF	TGTGCCAGCAGTAGGGACGGAAGAAATAGCAATCAGCCCCAGCATTTT
TRBV10-3	TRBJ2-5	many	-	CAISARGEKETQYF	TGTGCCATCAGTGCGAGGGGGGAAAAAGAGACCCAGTACTTC
TRBV24-1	TRBJ2-5	many	TRBD2	CATSDPGLAGAWEGRETQYF	TGTGCCACCAGTGATCCTGGACTAGCGGGAGCTTGGGAAGGACGAGAGACCCAGTACTTC
TRBV20-1	TRBJ2-5	many	TRBD1	CSAGQGAKTQYF	TGCAGTGCAGGACAGGGGGCAAAGACCCAGTACTTC
TRBV5-4	TRBJ2-3	-	-	CASSLVPGRTDTQYF	TGTGCCAGCAGCTTGGTCCCAGGCCGCACAGATACGCAGTATTTT
TRBV9	TRBJ1-2	many	-	CASSSEGGYTF	TGTGCCAGCAGCTCCGAAGGTGGCTACACCTTC
TRBV7-2	TRBJ2-3	many	-	CASSLEVYLDTQYF	TGTGCCAGCAGCTTAGAGGTGTACTTAGATACGCAGTATTTT
TRBV4-3	TRBJ2-7	-	-	CASSPGRNYEQYF	TGCGCCAGCAGCCCCGGCAGGAACTACGAGCAGTACTTC
TRBV5-1	TRBJ2-7	-	TRBD1	CASSPRQGAVYEQYF	TGCGCCAGCAGCCCCAGACAGGGGGCGGTTTACGAGCAGTACTTC
TRBV20-1	TRBJ2-2	many	TRBD2	CSARGLAGGRAFTGELFF	TGCAGTGCTAGAGGACTAGCGGGAGGGAGAGCGTTCACCGGGGAGCTGTTTTTT
TRBV29-1	TRBJ2-5	many	-	CSVSTNQETQYF	TGCAGCGTTTCTACGAACCAAGAGACCCAGTACTTC
TRBV12-3/TRBV12-4	TRBJ2-5	many	TRBD2	CASSPGTTQETQYF	TGTGCCAGCAGCCCCGGGACTACTCAAGAGACCCAGTACTTC
TRBV5-5	TRBJ2-1	many	-	CASKGTQRYNEQFF	TGTGCCAGCAAGGGGACACAACGATACAATGAGCAGTTCTTC